This TCR beta chain came from a study of blood T cell repertoires in COVID-19. Study in general: Collection of acute and convalescent COVID-19 samples took place in the United States, Italy and Spain. From T cells, B-cell-depleted T cells, or PBMCs came the material, which was cDNA or gDNA.

Authors' methods: Nucleated cell counts were estimated from reference gene primer amplification. Profiling relied on immunoSEQ multiplex PCR, and the TCRdb table lists in-frame clones only, not all of them. Clone size and V and J calls were adopted from that table, with D and trimming inferred from the DNA. The sample records more than 55,000 clones, around 77% being singletons. The germline V gene has CDR1 KGHSH and CDR2 LQKENI. The CDR3 runs to 17 residues. V lost 2 bases and J lost 6; bases outside the gene matches: 10. The chain is built from TRBV18 and TRBJ1-6, with 7 bases fitting TRBD1. This clonotype was obtained from a man older than 75 with active or convalescent COVID-19. Specimen: peripheral blood. The CDR3 region is CASSPGSTNRGNSPLHF. The DNA for the CDR3 is TGTGCCAGCTCACCAGGATCGACGAACAGGGGTAATTCACCCCTCCACTTT.